These 20 T cell receptor beta chains came from one sample sequenced in a study of response to subunit inactivated influenza vaccine (dated by TCRdb to 2017 to 2018). The method behind the library was RT-PCR. Data came from an Illumina HiSeq 2500. TCRdb reanalyzed the raw reads on its own, using fastp at Q25 for trimming and MiXCR for clone calling, and kept in-frame beta chains. Each entry is one CDR3 protein sequence, shown with its most common DNA and genes. The sample table shows around 750,000 distinct CDR3 sequences, and about 20% are seen once. The ten largest clones represent 10% of the sample. The sample was PBMCs from blood, taken roughly 5 days after vaccination. The receptors were gathered from a man aged 45-60 years who received an inactivated influenza vaccine. Donor details come from another sample of the same person, matched by shared clones.

There are a few counts of this clonotype. The chain is built from TRBV29-1 and TRBJ1-2; 10 bases fit TRBD1. The V gene's germline CDR1 is SQVTM and CDR2 ANQGSEA. The CDR3 runs 16 residues. Trimming cost V 7 bases and J 3 bases; bases outside gene matches: 14. The CDR3 spells CSALPTPGTGDYGYTF. CDR3 sequence (DNA): TGCAGCGCGTTACCAACTCCCGGGACAGGGGACTATGGCTACACCTTC.

This chain links TRBV10-3 with TRBJ2-7, with D tentatively TRBD2 (5 bases). There are 12 residues in the CDR3. The germline V gene has CDR1 ENHRY and CDR2 SYGVKD. V was pared by 5 bases and J by 2 bases, with 7 bases between. DNA for the CDR3: TGTGCCATCAGTTCCGGGACCTACGAGCAGTACTTC. It translates to CAISSGTYEQYF.

This clonotype was seen a handful of times. The chain has TRBV7-8 and TRBJ2-1; 10 bases are a match to TRBD2. V was pared by 0 bases and J by 2 bases, with 7 bases of the junction left unmatched. The germline V gene has CDR1 SGHVS and CDR2 FQNEAQ. There are 18 residues in the CDR3. CDR3 in amino acids: CASSLAGGTSVAYNEQFF. As DNA, the CDR3 is TGTGCCAGCAGCTTAGCCGGGGGGACTAGCGTAGCCTACAATGAGCAGTTCTTC. The full variable domain, completed using reference TRBV7-8 and TRBJ2-1, is GAGVSQSPRYKVAKRGQDVALRCDPISGHVSLFWYQQALGQGPEFLTYFQNEAQLDKSGLPSDRFFAERPEGSVSTLKIQRTQQEDSAVYLCASSLAGGTSVAYNEQFFGPGTRLTVL.

In its sample, this clonotype was seen many times. J is TRBJ2-1 and V is TRBV10-3; 12 bases are shared with TRBD2. With V trimmed by 7 bases and J by 12 bases, 7 bases remained unmatched. Germline loops: CDR1 ENHRY, CDR2 SYGVKD. This CDR3 spans 13 amino acids. The CDR3: CAITESSGRVQFF. DNA for the CDR3: TGTGCCATCACCGAGTCTAGCGGGAGGGTGCAGTTCTTC.

The chain is built from TRBV19 and TRBJ2-2; D unclear. CDR1 is LNHDA and CDR2 is SQIVND in the germline V gene (reference sequence). V lost 4 bases and J lost 6, with 9 bases in between. The CDR3 length is 13 residues. The CDR3 here is CASSSRMAGELFF. The CDR3, as DNA: TGTGCCAGTAGTAGTAGAATGGCCGGGGAGCTGTTTTTT.

This clonotype was seen a handful of times. The chain links TRBV28 to TRBJ2-6; weak D call: TRBD1 (6 bases). V dropped 3 bases and J dropped 0 bases, with 15 bases sitting between them. The length of the CDR3 is 18 residues. Germline CDR1 is MDHEN and CDR2 is SYDVKM. The CDR3 region has the DNA TGTGCCAGCAGTTTGATTGGCTTGGGGGCCTCTGGGGCCAACGTCCTGACTTTC. Residues: CASSLIGLGASGANVLTF.

This chain uses TRBV6-2 or TRBV6-3 with TRBJ1-6; tentative D call: TRBD1 (5 bases). The CDR3 runs 14 residues. Germline CDR1 is MNHEY and CDR2 is SVGEGT. Trimming cost V 6 bases and J 9 bases, with 15 bases left between them. CDR3 sequence: CASSYSGSGSPLHF. CDR3 DNA sequence: TGTGCCAGCAGCTATTCAGGGAGTGGTTCACCCCTCCACTTT.

V gene TRBV9 combines with J gene TRBJ2-5; weak D call: TRBD1 (5 bases). The germline V and J ends were trimmed by 0 bases and 2 bases, with 14 bases remaining between them. Germline CDR1 reads SGDLS; CDR2 reads YYNGEE. The CDR3 covers 16 residues. This CDR3 reads CASSVGLGSGQETQYF. The CDR3 bases are TGTGCCAGCAGCGTAGGATTAGGGTCAGGGCAAGAGACCCAGTACTTC.

This clonotype came up a few times. This chain uses TRBV5-1 with TRBJ2-7; TRBD2 matches 12 bases. The ends lost 7 bases at V and 2 bases at J; junction bases unmatched: 7. Germline assignment: CDR1 SGHRS and CDR2 YFSETQ. The CDR3 spans 15 residues. CDR3 loop: CASRLTSGGTYEQYF. The CDR3, as DNA: TGCGCCAGCCGTCTGACTAGCGGGGGTACCTACGAGCAGTACTTC.

J is TRBJ2-3 and V is TRBV29-1; D is ambiguous. The CDR3 length is 13 residues. V dropped 4 bases and J dropped 6 bases, with 14 bases sitting between them. Germline values: CDR1 SQVTM, CDR2 ANQGSEA. DNA for the CDR3: TGCAGCGTTGCTGGGTCAGATGTGGATACGCAGTATTTT. It encodes CSVAGSDVDTQYF.

At least ten counts were recorded for this clonotype. V is TRBV6-1 and J is TRBJ2-5; D is possibly TRBD2 (7 bases). Trimming removed 8 bases from V and 2 bases from J, with 15 bases in between. Germline V gives CDR1 MNHNS, CDR2 SASEGT. This CDR3 spans 14 amino acids. CDR3 region: CASAEGGVQETQYF. For the CDR3, the DNA is TGTGCCAGCGCCGAGGGGGGGGTTCAAGAGACCCAGTACTTC.

This clonotype has only a few counts. This chain joins TRBV12-3 or TRBV12-4 and TRBJ2-7; D is perhaps TRBD1 (5 bases). With 1 base removed from V and 4 bases from J, the gap between germline ends came to 11 bases. The CDR3 runs 14 residues. CDR3 in amino acids: CASSLGQMNYEQYF. The CDR3 coding sequence is TGTGCCAGCAGTTTAGGACAGATGAATTACGAGCAGTACTTC.

The rearrangement links TRBV2 to TRBJ2-7, with 12 bases fitting TRBD1. Per germline, CDR1 SNHLY and CDR2 FYNNEI. V lost 4 bases and J lost 3; bases outside the gene matches: 7. This CDR3 spans 16 amino acids. This chain's CDR3 is CASSADRDRGLYEQYF. As DNA, the CDR3 is TGTGCCAGCAGTGCAGACCGGGACAGGGGGCTCTACGAGCAGTACTTC.

The chain links TRBV12-3 or TRBV12-4 to TRBJ1-2; unclear D gene. Trimming took off 2 bases at V and 7 bases at J, with 14 bases between the two ends. CDR3 size: 14 residues. The CDR3 DNA sequence: TGTGCCAGCAGTTTAATGGTGGCAGTCCGTGGCTACACCTTC. Amino acid sequence: CASSLMVAVRGYTF.

This clonotype occurred a few times. The V gene is TRBV6-1, the J gene TRBJ2-2; D might be TRBD2 (5 bases). Germline CDR1 reads MNHNS; CDR2 reads SASEGT. The CDR3 consists of 16 residues. Trimming took 4 bases from V and 1 from J, leaving 13 bases between them. In DNA, the CDR3 is TGTGCCAGCAGTGCCGGGGTCCCCTTGAACACCGGGGAGCTGTTTTTT. Residues: CASSAGVPLNTGELFF.

The chain uses TRBV6-4 and TRBJ1-1; D is perhaps TRBD1 (5 bases). Trimming left V 5 bases short and J 3 bases short, with 10 bases between. The CDR3 runs to 13 residues. Germline V gene data show CDR1 as MRHNA and CDR2 as SNTAGT. The CDR3 spells CASSKGRDTEAFF. CDR3 coding DNA: TGTGCCAGCAGTAAGGGGCGAGACACTGAAGCTTTCTTT.

This clonotype was found many times. This chain uses TRBV19 with TRBJ2-7; TRBD1 matches 10 bases. Trimming cost V 1 base and J 5 bases; bases outside gene matches: 5. The CDR3 length is 15 residues. Germline values: CDR1 LNHDA, CDR2 SQIVND (reference sequence). In DNA, the CDR3 is TGTGCCAGTAGTATAGCCGGGACAGGGGCCGACGAGCAGTACTTC. It translates to CASSIAGTGADEQYF.

This clonotype turned up a few times. The chain couples TRBV2 to TRBJ2-7; perhaps TRBD1 as D (6 bases). The CDR3 sequence is 12 residues long. CDR1 and CDR2 from the germline V gene are SNHLY and FYNNEI. V shed 7 bases and J shed 5 bases, with 12 bases lying between them. CDR3 loop: CASNTGIDEQYF. CDR3 sequence (DNA): TGTGCCAGCAATACAGGGATCGACGAGCAGTACTTC.

The gene calls are TRBV6-2 or TRBV6-3 and TRBJ2-1; D unresolved. Trimming shortened V by 7 bases and J by 6 bases, and 22 bases separated the two germline ends. Germline assignment: CDR1 MNHEY and CDR2 SVGEGT. The CDR3 length is 16 residues. CDR3 amino acids: CASNPLDLFRSNEQFF. Written as DNA, the CDR3 is TGTGCCAGCAACCCTCTGGACCTGTTCCGAAGCAATGAGCAGTTCTTC.

This chain links TRBV29-1 with TRBJ2-7; D is possibly TRBD1 (6 bases). V was cut by 4 bases and J by 3 bases, with 13 bases left in between. From germline, CDR1 is SQVTM and CDR2 ANQGSEA. The CDR3 has 13 amino acids. The CDR3, as DNA: TGCAGCGTTGTCTCGGACAGTTTCTACGAGCAGTACTTC. Protein product: CSVVSDSFYEQYF.